A single sample gave rise to the 8 T cell receptor beta chains below, sequenced in a study of sequential checkpoint blockade in melanoma. The protocol was immunoSEQ multiplex PCR, while the TCRdb copy is restricted to in-frame clones and leaves out a portion. The sample records approximately 37,000 clones, about four fifths being singletons. The treatment denotes: randomized to nivolumab then ipilimumab (arm A) or the reverse (arm B). The material was CD8+ T cells sorted from blood (inferred from file names), obtained from a patient given nivolumab and ipilimumab in sequence. All receptors derive from a human donor with melanoma.

The V call is TRBV27, the J call TRBJ1-2, with D perhaps matching TRBD1 (6 bases). CDR1 and CDR2 (germline): MNHEY, SMNVEV (reference sequence). The CDR3 covers 15 residues. Trimming shortened V by 0 bases and J by 4 bases, and 12 bases separated the two germline ends. DNA for the CDR3: TGTGCCAGCAGTTTATCGCCGGGACAAGGCTATGGCTACACCTTC. It translates to CASSLSPGQGYGYTF.

This rearrangement joins TRBV5-1 to TRBJ1-1; no reliable D call. The V gene lost 2 bases and the J gene lost 1 base, with 12 bases spanning the gap. Germline-derived CDR1 and CDR2 are SGHRS and YFSETQ. The CDR3 has 15 residues. The DNA for the CDR3 is TGCGCCAGCAGCTTTTTGACGGGGAAGAACACTGAAGCTTTCTTT. This codes for CASSFLTGKNTEAFF.

The V call is TRBV27, the J call TRBJ2-1, with 9 bases identical to TRBD2. J gave up 5 bases and V 3 bases, and 5 bases lay outside the gene matches. Germline values: CDR1 MNHEY, CDR2 SMNVEV (reference sequence). This CDR3 has 15 amino acids. CDR3 coding DNA: TGTGCCAGCAGTTTGGTACTAGCGGGCCACAATGAGCAGTTCTTC. Protein product: CASSLVLAGHNEQFF.

The rearrangement uses TRBV29-1 and TRBJ2-2, with 10 positions matching TRBD2. The CDR3 covers 14 residues. Unmatched junction bases numbered 3, after V lost 5 bases and J lost 3 bases. CDR1 is SQVTM and CDR2 is ANQGSEA in the germline V gene. This CDR3 is CSVRTSGDTGELFF. The CDR3 bases are TGCAGCGTTCGGACTAGCGGAGACACCGGGGAGCTGTTTTTT.

This rearrangement joins TRBV4-1 to TRBJ2-5; 7 bases match TRBD1. J gave up 2 bases and V 0 bases, and 0 bases lay outside the gene matches. This CDR3 comprises 14 residues. Looked up from germline, CDR1 is MGHRA and CDR2 is YSYEKL. This CDR3 is CASSQDRGQETQYF. CDR3 DNA sequence: TGCGCCAGCAGCCAAGACAGGGGGCAAGAGACCCAGTACTTC.

V is TRBV2 and J is TRBJ2-5, with D tentatively TRBD2 (6 bases). The J call may be mistaken, given a closer DNA end match to TRBJ2-7. This CDR3 spans 16 amino acids. Per germline, CDR1 SNHLY and CDR2 FYNNEI. The CDR3 sequence is CASSEGDSPSNYEQYF. As DNA, the CDR3 is TGTGCCAGCAGTGAAGGGGACTCCCCCTCCAACTACGAGCAGTACTTC.

The chain couples TRBV4-1 to TRBJ2-1, with 8 bases aligning to TRBD1. This CDR3 region has 15 residues. Germline-derived CDR1 and CDR2 are MGHRA and YSYEKL. With 4 bases clipped from V and 7 bases from J, the junction kept 9 bases outside the gene matches. CDR3 in DNA: TGCGCCAGCAGCCCCTTTGGACAGGGTGGGAATGAGCAGTTCTTC. Translation: CASSPFGQGGNEQFF.

Only one count was recorded for this clone. The chain is built from TRBV6-1 and TRBJ2-1, with 10 nucleotides matching TRBD1. V trimming: 6 bases; J trimming: 3 bases; junction bases outside the gene matches: 5. CDR1 MNHNS and CDR2 SASEGT come from the germline V gene. This CDR3 contains 15 residues. Written as DNA, the CDR3 is TGTGCCAGCAGGAAGACAGGGGGCATCTACAATGAGCAGTTCTTC. Protein sequence: CASRKTGGIYNEQFF.